The TCR beta chain described here comes from a study of immune reconstitution after stem cell transplant in scleroderma. V lost 0 bases and J 2 bases, leaving 7 bases between the germline ends. Looked up from germline, CDR1 is MGHRA and CDR2 is YSYEKL. The CDR3 length is 14 residues. A single record per CDR3 protein comes from TCRdb applying MiXCR to the RT-PCR reads. The table lists thousands of distinct CDR3 sequences, roughly 8.1% of them singletons. This material was collected before or after autologous hematopoietic stem cell transplantation (not recorded which). This TCR derives from a female donor with systemic sclerosis. V is TRBV4-1 and J is TRBJ1-2; D is undetermined. The CDR3 region is CASSQEVGNYGYTF. CDR3 in DNA: TGCGCCAGCAGCCAAGAGGTTGGAAACTATGGCTACACCTTC.